The rows below give T cell receptor beta chains drawn from one sample of a study of cytotoxic CD8 clonotypes in ibrutinib-treated CLL. Sequencing used immunoSEQ multiplex PCR; TCRdb keeps in-frame clones, though not all of them. This table holds about 63,000 clones, 57% found once. The material was PBMCs, obtained after 12 months of ibrutinib treatment. Receptor source: a human donor with chronic lymphocytic leukemia. The CDR3 runs from the conserved cysteine through the conserved F or W. The D gene is left open where the match is weak. The size of a clone is reported for some rows only, either as once, few or many, or as a class for expanded clones.

j_call: TRBJ1-5; v_call: TRBV5-1; clone_size: -; d_call: TRBD1; cdr3_nt: TGCGCCAGCAGCTTGGGGACAGGCTATCAGCCCCAGCATTTT; cdr3_aa: CASSLGTGYQPQHF
j_call: TRBJ2-3; v_call: TRBV5-1; clone_size: -; d_call: -; cdr3_nt: TGCGCCAGCAGCTTGGGGAGGGGCCGCACAGATACGCAGTATTTT; cdr3_aa: CASSLGRGRTDTQYF
j_call: TRBJ1-6; v_call: TRBV7-4; clone_size: -; d_call: TRBD1; cdr3_nt: TGTGCTGTGCGGGTGGGACAGGGGTTTTCACCCCTCCACTTT; cdr3_aa: CAVRVGQGFSPLHF
j_call: TRBJ1-3; v_call: TRBV4-2; clone_size: -; d_call: TRBD1; cdr3_nt: TGTGCCAGCAGCAGGGGACAGGAGGGAAACACCATATATTTT; cdr3_aa: CASSRGQEGNTIYF
j_call: TRBJ2-7; v_call: TRBV6-4; clone_size: once; d_call: TRBD1; cdr3_nt: TGTGCCAGCAGTGACTCGGCCCGGGACAGAGGCTCCTACGAGCAGTACTTC; cdr3_aa: CASSDSARDRGSYEQYF
j_call: TRBJ2-1; v_call: TRBV19; clone_size: -; d_call: -; cdr3_nt: TGTGCCAGTAGTATGGGCTCCTACAATGAGCAGTTCTTC; cdr3_aa: CASSMGSYNEQFF
j_call: TRBJ2-2; v_call: TRBV27; clone_size: -; d_call: -; cdr3_nt: TGTGCCAGCAGTGGGCGGGACGGCGAAACCGGGGAGCTGTTTTTT; cdr3_aa: CASSGRDGETGELFF
j_call: TRBJ1-1; v_call: TRBV6-5; clone_size: -; d_call: -; cdr3_nt: TGTGCCAGCAGTTACTCGGTCTTGCTGAACACTGAAGCTTTCTTT; cdr3_aa: CASSYSVLLNTEAFF
j_call: TRBJ2-1; v_call: TRBV4-2; clone_size: few; d_call: -; cdr3_nt: TGTGCCAGCAGCCAAGCACCTAGCGACAATGAGCAGTTCTTC; cdr3_aa: CASSQAPSDNEQFF
j_call: TRBJ1-2; v_call: TRBV5-6; clone_size: few; d_call: -; cdr3_nt: TGTGCCAGCAGCTTGGTTAGCCCTGGGGGCTACACCTTC; cdr3_aa: CASSLVSPGGYTF
j_call: TRBJ2-7; v_call: TRBV7-9; clone_size: -; d_call: TRBD2; cdr3_nt: TGTGCCAGCAGCCACGTAGCGGGGGTCAACGAGCAGTACTTC; cdr3_aa: CASSHVAGVNEQYF
j_call: TRBJ1-4; v_call: TRBV7-9; clone_size: few; d_call: -; cdr3_nt: TGTGCCAGCAGCTTGAAAGGGTCCACTAATGAAAAACTGTTTTTT; cdr3_aa: CASSLKGSTNEKLFF
j_call: TRBJ2-2; v_call: TRBV2; clone_size: -; d_call: -; cdr3_nt: TGTGCCAGCAGCCGGGACCAGGGTATTGAGCTGTTTTTT; cdr3_aa: CASSRDQGIELFF
j_call: TRBJ1-6; v_call: TRBV2; clone_size: few; d_call: -; cdr3_nt: TGTGCCAGCAGTGCCCCGGAGGGACCCCTCCACTTT; cdr3_aa: CASSAPEGPLHF
j_call: TRBJ2-1; v_call: TRBV4-1; clone_size: -; d_call: -; cdr3_nt: TGCGCCAGCAGCCAAGATGGAGACTACCCACTCAATGAGCAGTTCTTC; cdr3_aa: CASSQDGDYPLNEQFF
j_call: TRBJ2-7; v_call: TRBV27; clone_size: -; d_call: -; cdr3_nt: TGTGCCAGCAGTTTAGGGGTAGATACCTACGAGCAGTACTTC; cdr3_aa: CASSLGVDTYEQYF
j_call: TRBJ2-3; v_call: TRBV10-1; clone_size: -; d_call: -; cdr3_nt: TGCGCCAGCAGTGTATACGACAGTTTCACAGATACGCAGTATTTT; cdr3_aa: CASSVYDSFTDTQYF
j_call: TRBJ2-6; v_call: TRBV5-4; clone_size: many; d_call: TRBD1; cdr3_nt: TGTGCCAGCAGCTCCCCAGGACAGGGGGCTGGGGCCAACGTCCTGACTTTC; cdr3_aa: CASSSPGQGAGANVLTF
j_call: TRBJ2-1; v_call: TRBV18; clone_size: -; d_call: TRBD2; cdr3_nt: TGTGCCAGCTCACCACGGCCGGGAACTAGCGGCTACAATGAGCAGTTCTTC; cdr3_aa: CASSPRPGTSGYNEQFF
j_call: TRBJ2-2; v_call: TRBV6-7; clone_size: few; d_call: -; cdr3_nt: TGTGCCAGCAGTTACATAGCGACAGGCTCCACCGGGGAGCTGTTTTTT; cdr3_aa: CASSYIATGSTGELFF
j_call: TRBJ2-6; v_call: TRBV5-1; clone_size: -; d_call: TRBD1; cdr3_nt: TGCGCCAGCAGCTTGGGCGGGACAGGGAACGGGGCCAACGTCCTGACTTTC; cdr3_aa: CASSLGGTGNGANVLTF
j_call: TRBJ2-7; v_call: TRBV7-9; clone_size: few; d_call: -; cdr3_nt: TGTGCCAGCAGCCCGCCCGCGTTCCACGAGCAGTACTTC; cdr3_aa: CASSPPAFHEQYF
j_call: TRBJ2-3; v_call: TRBV14; clone_size: -; d_call: -; cdr3_nt: TGTGCCAGCAGCCAACGCACAGATACGCAGTATTTT; cdr3_aa: CASSQRTDTQYF
j_call: TRBJ1-1; v_call: TRBV5-1; clone_size: -; d_call: -; cdr3_nt: TGCGCCAGCAGCTTGGGCGCAGGGCCCAGCACTGAAGCTTTCTTT; cdr3_aa: CASSLGAGPSTEAFF
j_call: TRBJ2-6; v_call: TRBV29-1; clone_size: few; d_call: TRBD1; cdr3_nt: TGCAGCGTTGAAACGACAGGGGCGGGCTCTGGGGCCAACGTCCTGACTTTC; cdr3_aa: CSVETTGAGSGANVLTF
j_call: TRBJ2-2; v_call: TRBV28; clone_size: -; d_call: -; cdr3_nt: TGTGCCAGCAGTTTCCCAGGACCGAACACCGGGGAGCTGTTTTTT; cdr3_aa: CASSFPGPNTGELFF
j_call: TRBJ2-5; v_call: TRBV7-2; clone_size: many; d_call: -; cdr3_nt: TGTGCCAGCAGCAACCTTTTAGGAGGGACCCAGTACTTC; cdr3_aa: CASSNLLGGTQYF
j_call: TRBJ1-1; v_call: TRBV19; clone_size: -; d_call: -; cdr3_nt: TGTGCCAGTAGTAGTCGGCCAGGGAACACTGAAGCTTTCTTT; cdr3_aa: CASSSRPGNTEAFF
j_call: TRBJ2-7; v_call: TRBV19; clone_size: many; d_call: -; cdr3_nt: TGTGCCAGCCAGGGTCTGTACGAGCAGTACTTC; cdr3_aa: CASQGLYEQYF
j_call: TRBJ1-1; v_call: TRBV5-4; clone_size: few; d_call: -; cdr3_nt: TGTGCCAGCAGCTTGGTGGGGCCGAACACTGAAGCTTTCTTT; cdr3_aa: CASSLVGPNTEAFF
j_call: TRBJ1-3; v_call: TRBV5-6; clone_size: once; d_call: -; cdr3_nt: TGTGCCAGCAGCTGGGGGCCGACAGATCTTGGAAACACCATATATTTT; cdr3_aa: CASSWGPTDLGNTIYF
j_call: TRBJ2-5; v_call: TRBV5-1; clone_size: -; d_call: TRBD1; cdr3_nt: TGCGCCAGCAGACAGACAGGGCAAGAGACCCAGTACTTC; cdr3_aa: CASRQTGQETQYF
j_call: TRBJ1-2; v_call: TRBV19; clone_size: few; d_call: -; cdr3_nt: TGTGCCAGTAGTACAACTAGGACAGTCTACTATGGCTACACCTTC; cdr3_aa: CASSTTRTVYYGYTF
j_call: TRBJ1-2; v_call: TRBV27; clone_size: many; d_call: -; cdr3_nt: TGTGCCAGCAGTTTATCGGGGCAGGACTATGGCTACACCTTC; cdr3_aa: CASSLSGQDYGYTF
j_call: TRBJ2-3; v_call: TRBV11-3; clone_size: -; d_call: TRBD1; cdr3_nt: TGTGCCAGCAGCTCCGGGACAGGGGGCAATACGCAGTATTTT; cdr3_aa: CASSSGTGGNTQYF
j_call: TRBJ1-5; v_call: TRBV19; clone_size: -; d_call: -; cdr3_nt: TGTGCCAGTAGTGCAGGGAGGTCCCAGCATTTT; cdr3_aa: CASSAGRSQHF
j_call: TRBJ2-3; v_call: TRBV19; clone_size: -; d_call: -; cdr3_nt: TGTGCCAGTAGTATAGGTAGGGGATATCCCGCAGATACGCAGTATTTT; cdr3_aa: CASSIGRGYPADTQYF
j_call: TRBJ1-2; v_call: TRBV5-1; clone_size: -; d_call: TRBD1; cdr3_nt: TGCGCCAGCAGCTCGAGGGACAGAAACTATGGCTACACCTTC; cdr3_aa: CASSSRDRNYGYTF
j_call: TRBJ1-1; v_call: TRBV6-1; clone_size: -; d_call: -; cdr3_nt: TGTGCCAGCAATCCGGGACTGGAAGCTTTCTTT; cdr3_aa: CASNPGLEAFF
j_call: TRBJ1-5; v_call: TRBV4-2; clone_size: many; d_call: -; cdr3_nt: TGTGCCAGCAGCCAAGAAAGGGGACAGCCCCAGCATTTT; cdr3_aa: CASSQERGQPQHF
j_call: TRBJ2-1; v_call: TRBV6-4; clone_size: -; d_call: TRBD2; cdr3_nt: TGTGCCAGCAGCCCGGGACTAGAGTACCATGAGCAGTTCTTC; cdr3_aa: CASSPGLEYHEQFF
j_call: TRBJ1-4; v_call: TRBV5-1; clone_size: once; d_call: -; cdr3_nt: TGCGCCAGCAGCTTGGCCCCAGGGGCGATTAATGAAAAACTGTTTTTT; cdr3_aa: CASSLAPGAINEKLFF
j_call: TRBJ1-5; v_call: TRBV7-2; clone_size: -; d_call: -; cdr3_nt: TGTGCCAGCAGCTTAGGAGGGGGAGGACAGCCCCAGCATTTT; cdr3_aa: CASSLGGGGQPQHF
j_call: TRBJ2-1; v_call: TRBV19; clone_size: -; d_call: -; cdr3_nt: TGTGCCAGTAGTCGAGGGCAGAATGACTACAATGAGCAGTTCTTC; cdr3_aa: CASSRGQNDYNEQFF
j_call: TRBJ2-7; v_call: TRBV28; clone_size: few; d_call: TRBD2; cdr3_nt: TGTGCCAGCAGTTCCCTAGCGGGGTACGAGCAGTACTTC; cdr3_aa: CASSSLAGYEQYF
j_call: TRBJ2-3; v_call: TRBV4-1; clone_size: -; d_call: TRBD1; cdr3_nt: TGCGCCAGCAGCCCCCGGGACAGGGCTTTCACAGATACGCAGTATTTT; cdr3_aa: CASSPRDRAFTDTQYF